Reported below is one T cell receptor (beta chain). Its antigen is still unknown. The repertoire was sequenced with immunoSEQ multiplex PCR; TCRdb's copy has only in-frame clones and lacks some. The sample consists of about 1.5 million clones, 95% to 97% of them appearing once. The data derive from a study of shared clonotypes between healthy human individuals. Findings and caveats of the study: Clonotypes not shared had lower generation probabilities than those common to all four donors.

All donors were Caucasian adults living in Nashville, Tennessee. The authors divided CD4+ cells into CD45RA+ naive and CD45RA-negative memory subsets. This CDR3 is built from 17 residues. Germline CDR1 is SGHRS and CDR2 is YFSETQ. V shed 6 bases and J shed 1 base, with 23 bases lying between them. This rearrangement joins TRBV5-1 to TRBJ2-7; D is possibly TRBD2 (7 bases). The TCR was taken from a man aged 25 to 45 in good health. Sequenced sample: naive CD4+ T cells sorted from blood. Subset given: CD45RA+ positively selected. This CDR3 reads CASTPRGGSPTSYEQYF. CDR3 bases: TGCGCCAGCACCCCGAGGGGGGGGAGTCCTACGTCCTACGAGCAGTACTTC.